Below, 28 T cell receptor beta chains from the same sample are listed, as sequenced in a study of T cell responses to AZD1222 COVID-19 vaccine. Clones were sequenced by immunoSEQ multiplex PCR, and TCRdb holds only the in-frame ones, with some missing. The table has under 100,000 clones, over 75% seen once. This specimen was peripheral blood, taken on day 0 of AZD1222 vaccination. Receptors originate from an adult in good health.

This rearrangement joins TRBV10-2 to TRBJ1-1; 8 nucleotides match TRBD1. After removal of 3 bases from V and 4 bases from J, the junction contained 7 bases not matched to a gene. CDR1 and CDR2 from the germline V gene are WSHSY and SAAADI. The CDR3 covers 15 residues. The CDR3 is CASSDKARGRTEAFF. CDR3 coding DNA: TGCGCCAGCAGTGATAAGGCCAGGGGGCGCACTGAAGCTTTCTTT.

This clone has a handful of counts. CDR3 sequence reads: CAWSRRIPNEQFF. The CDR3 bases are TGTGCCTGGAGTAGGCGGATCCCAAATGAGCAGTTCTTC. The V and J genes are TRBV30 and TRBJ2-1; D gene ambiguous. Trimming pared 2 bases from V and 7 bases from J, leaving 12 bases between. The CDR3 contains 13 residues. From germline, CDR1 is GTSNPN and CDR2 SVGIG (reference sequence). Full variable domain (remainder filled in from reference TRBV30 and TRBJ2-1): SQTIHQWPATLVQPVGSPLSLECTVEGTSNPNLYWYRQAAGRGLQLLFYSVGIGQISSEVPQNLSASRPQDRQFILSSKKLLLSDSGFYLCAWSRRIPNEQFFGPGTRLTVL.

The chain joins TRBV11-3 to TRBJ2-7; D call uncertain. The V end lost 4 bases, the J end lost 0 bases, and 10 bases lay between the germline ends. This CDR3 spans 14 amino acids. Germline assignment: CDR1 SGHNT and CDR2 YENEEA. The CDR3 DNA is TGTGCCAGCAGCTACGACGATTACTCCTACGAGCAGTACTTC. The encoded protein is CASSYDDYSYEQYF.

The CDR3 is CASSQVDNEQFF. In DNA, the CDR3 is TGCGCCAGCAGCCAGGTGGACAATGAGCAGTTCTTC. V usage is TRBV4-3 and J usage is TRBJ2-1; no clear D gene. The CDR3 loop spans 12 amino acids. Germline V gives CDR1 LGHNA, CDR2 YSLEER. V was trimmed by 3 bases and J by 5 bases, leaving 5 bases between them.

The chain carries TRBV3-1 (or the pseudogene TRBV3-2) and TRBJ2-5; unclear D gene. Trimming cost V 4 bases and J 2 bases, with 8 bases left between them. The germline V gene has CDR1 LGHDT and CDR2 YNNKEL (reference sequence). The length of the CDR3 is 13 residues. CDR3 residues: CASSRAFQETQYF. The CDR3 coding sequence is TGTGCCAGCAGCCGCGCCTTTCAAGAGACCCAGTACTTC.

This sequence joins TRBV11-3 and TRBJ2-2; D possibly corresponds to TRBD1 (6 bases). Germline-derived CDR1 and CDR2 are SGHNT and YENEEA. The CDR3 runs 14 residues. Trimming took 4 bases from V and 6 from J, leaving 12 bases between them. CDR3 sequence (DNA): TGTGCCAGCAGCTCGGGGCAGGGGCCCGGGGAGCTGTTTTTT. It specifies CASSSGQGPGELFF.

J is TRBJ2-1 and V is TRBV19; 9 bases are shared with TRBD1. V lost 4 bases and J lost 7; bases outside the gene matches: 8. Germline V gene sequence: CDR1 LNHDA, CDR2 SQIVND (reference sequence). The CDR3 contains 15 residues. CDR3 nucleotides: TGTGCCAGTAGTACAAACAGGGGGCACGGGAATGAGCAGTTCTTC. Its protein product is CASSTNRGHGNEQFF.

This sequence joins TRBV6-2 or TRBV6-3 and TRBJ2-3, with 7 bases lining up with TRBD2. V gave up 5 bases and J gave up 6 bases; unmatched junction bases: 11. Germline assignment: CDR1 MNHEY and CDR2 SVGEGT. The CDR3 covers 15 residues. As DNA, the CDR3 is TGTGCCAGCAGTGTTCCCGGGACTAAGTTTGATACGCAGTATTTT. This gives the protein CASSVPGTKFDTQYF.

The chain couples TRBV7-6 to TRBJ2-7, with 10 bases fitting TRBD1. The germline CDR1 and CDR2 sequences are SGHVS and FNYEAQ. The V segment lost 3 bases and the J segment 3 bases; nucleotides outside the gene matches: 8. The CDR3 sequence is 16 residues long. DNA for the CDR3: TGTGCCAGCAGCTTGTCGGGACAGGGGATAGGCTACGAGCAGTACTTC. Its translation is CASSLSGQGIGYEQYF.

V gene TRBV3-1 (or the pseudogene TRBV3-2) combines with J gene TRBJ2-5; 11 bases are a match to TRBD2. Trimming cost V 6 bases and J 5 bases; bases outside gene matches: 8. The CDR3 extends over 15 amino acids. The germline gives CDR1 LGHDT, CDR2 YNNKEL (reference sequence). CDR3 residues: CASSHSASGGETQYF. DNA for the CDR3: TGTGCCAGCAGTCATTCGGCTAGCGGGGGGGAGACCCAGTACTTC.

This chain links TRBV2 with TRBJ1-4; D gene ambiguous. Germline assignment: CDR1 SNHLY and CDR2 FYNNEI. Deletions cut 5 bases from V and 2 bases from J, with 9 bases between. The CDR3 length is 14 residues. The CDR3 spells CASSPWRTNEKLFF. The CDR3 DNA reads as TGTGCCAGCAGTCCTTGGCGCACTAATGAAAAACTGTTTTTT.

CDR3: CASSQVINTDTQYF. In DNA, the CDR3 is TGCGCCAGCAGCCAAGTCATCAACACAGATACGCAGTATTTT. V is TRBV4-3 and J is TRBJ2-3; D call uncertain. CDR1 LGHNA and CDR2 YSLEER come from the germline V gene. Trimming took off 1 base at V and 2 bases at J, with 7 bases between the two ends. This CDR3 contains 14 residues.

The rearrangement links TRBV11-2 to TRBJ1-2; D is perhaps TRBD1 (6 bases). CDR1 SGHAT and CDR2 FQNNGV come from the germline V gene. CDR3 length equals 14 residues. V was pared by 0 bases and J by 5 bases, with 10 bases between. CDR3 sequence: CASSLESQGYGYTF. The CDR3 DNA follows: TGTGCCAGCAGCTTAGAGTCGCAGGGGTATGGCTACACCTTC.

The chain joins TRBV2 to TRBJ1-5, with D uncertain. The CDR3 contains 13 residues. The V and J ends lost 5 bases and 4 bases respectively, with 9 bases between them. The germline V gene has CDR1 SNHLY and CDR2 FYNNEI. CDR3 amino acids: CASSTRENQPQHF. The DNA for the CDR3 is TGTGCCAGCAGTACACGGGAAAATCAGCCCCAGCATTTT.

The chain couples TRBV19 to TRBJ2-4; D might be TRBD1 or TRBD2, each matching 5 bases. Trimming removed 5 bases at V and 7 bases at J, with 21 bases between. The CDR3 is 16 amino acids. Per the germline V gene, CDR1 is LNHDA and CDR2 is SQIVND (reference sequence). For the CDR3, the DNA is TGTGCCAGTAGTCCTCCCCTGGGGGATGGTATGAACATTCAGTACTTC. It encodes CASSPPLGDGMNIQYF.

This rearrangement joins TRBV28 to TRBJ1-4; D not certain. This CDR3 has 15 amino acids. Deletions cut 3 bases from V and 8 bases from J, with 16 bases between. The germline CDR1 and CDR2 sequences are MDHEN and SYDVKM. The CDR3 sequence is CASSLKRGFWEKLFF. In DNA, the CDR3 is TGTGCCAGCAGTTTGAAACGGGGTTTCTGGGAAAAACTGTTTTTT.

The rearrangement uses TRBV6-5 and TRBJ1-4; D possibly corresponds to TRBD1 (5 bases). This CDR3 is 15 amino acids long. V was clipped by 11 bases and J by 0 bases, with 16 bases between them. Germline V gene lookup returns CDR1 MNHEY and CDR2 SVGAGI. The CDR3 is CAPGVGESTNEKLFF. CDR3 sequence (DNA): TGTGCCCCGGGGGTGGGTGAGTCAACTAATGAAAAACTGTTTTTT.

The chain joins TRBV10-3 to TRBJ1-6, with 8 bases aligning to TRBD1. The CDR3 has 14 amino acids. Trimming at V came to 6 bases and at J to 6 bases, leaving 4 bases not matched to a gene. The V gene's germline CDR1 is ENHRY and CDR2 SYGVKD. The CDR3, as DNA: TGTGCCATCAGGGAAGACAGGGGTAATTCACCCCTCCACTTT. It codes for CAIREDRGNSPLHF.

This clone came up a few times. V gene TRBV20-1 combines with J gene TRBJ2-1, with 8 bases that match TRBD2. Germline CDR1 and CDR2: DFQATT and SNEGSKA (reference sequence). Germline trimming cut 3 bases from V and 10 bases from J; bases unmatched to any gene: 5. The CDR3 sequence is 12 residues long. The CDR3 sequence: CSASSGGREQFF. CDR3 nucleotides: TGCAGTGCTAGTTCGGGGGGGCGAGAGCAGTTCTTC.

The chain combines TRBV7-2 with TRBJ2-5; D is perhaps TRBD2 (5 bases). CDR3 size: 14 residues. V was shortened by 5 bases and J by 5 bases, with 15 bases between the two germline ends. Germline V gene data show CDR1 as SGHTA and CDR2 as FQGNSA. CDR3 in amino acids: CASSPDQRTETQYF. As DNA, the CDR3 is TGTGCCAGCAGCCCAGACCAGCGGACCGAGACCCAGTACTTC.

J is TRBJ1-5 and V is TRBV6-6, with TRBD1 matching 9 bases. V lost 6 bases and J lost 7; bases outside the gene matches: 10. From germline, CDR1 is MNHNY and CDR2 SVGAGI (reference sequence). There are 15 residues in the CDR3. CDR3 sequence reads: CASRERDRVEQPQHF. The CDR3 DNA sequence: TGTGCCAGCAGAGAAAGGGACAGGGTAGAACAGCCCCAGCATTTT.

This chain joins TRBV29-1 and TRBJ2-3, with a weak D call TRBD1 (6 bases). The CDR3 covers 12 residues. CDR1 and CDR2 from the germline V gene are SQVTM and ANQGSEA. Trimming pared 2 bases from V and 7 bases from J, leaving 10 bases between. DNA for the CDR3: TGCAGCGTTGAACAGGGGAAATATACGCAGTATTTT. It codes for CSVEQGKYTQYF.

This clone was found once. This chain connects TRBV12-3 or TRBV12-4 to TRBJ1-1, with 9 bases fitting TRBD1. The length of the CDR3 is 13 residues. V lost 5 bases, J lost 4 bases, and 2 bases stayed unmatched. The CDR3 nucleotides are TGTGCCAGCAGTCGACAGGGGGGCACTGAAGCTTTCTTT. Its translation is CASSRQGGTEAFF.

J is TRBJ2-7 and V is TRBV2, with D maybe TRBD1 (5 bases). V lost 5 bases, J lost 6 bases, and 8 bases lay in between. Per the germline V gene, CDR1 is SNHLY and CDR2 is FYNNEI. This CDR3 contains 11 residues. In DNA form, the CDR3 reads TGTGCCAGCAGTTATAGGGGCGAGCAGTACTTC. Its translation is CASSYRGEQYF.

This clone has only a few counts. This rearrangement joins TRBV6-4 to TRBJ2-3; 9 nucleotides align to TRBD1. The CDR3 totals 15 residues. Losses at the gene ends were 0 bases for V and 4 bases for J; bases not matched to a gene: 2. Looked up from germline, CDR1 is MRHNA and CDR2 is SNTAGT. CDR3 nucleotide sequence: TGTGCCAGCAGTGACTCTGGACAGGGGTCAGATACGCAGTATTTT. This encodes CASSDSGQGSDTQYF.

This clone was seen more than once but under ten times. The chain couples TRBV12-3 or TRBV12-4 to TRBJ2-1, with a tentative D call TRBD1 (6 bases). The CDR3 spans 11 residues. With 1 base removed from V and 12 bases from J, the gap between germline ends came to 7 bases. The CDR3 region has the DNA TGTGCCAGCAGTTTAGGGGGGCCGCAGTTCTTC. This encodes CASSLGGPQFF.

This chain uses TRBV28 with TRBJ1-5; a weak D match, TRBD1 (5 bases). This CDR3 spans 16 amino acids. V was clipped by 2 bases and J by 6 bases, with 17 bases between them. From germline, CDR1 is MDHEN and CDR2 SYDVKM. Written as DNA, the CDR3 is TGTGCCAGCAGTTTAGGGTATGAGGGGATCATTCAGCCCCAGCATTTT. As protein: CASSLGYEGIIQPQHF.

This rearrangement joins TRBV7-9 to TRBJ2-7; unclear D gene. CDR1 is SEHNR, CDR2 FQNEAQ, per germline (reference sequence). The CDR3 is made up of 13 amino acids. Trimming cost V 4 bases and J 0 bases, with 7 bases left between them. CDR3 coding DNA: TGTGCCAGCAGCTCGGGCAGCTCCTACGAGCAGTACTTC. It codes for CASSSGSSYEQYF.